The present T cell receptor beta chain was sequenced within a study of blood T cell repertoires in COVID-19. Across the whole study: The United States, Italy and Spain supplied acute and convalescent COVID-19 samples. T cells, B-cell-depleted T cells, or PBMCs supplied cDNA or gDNA.

Original data processing: Amplifying reference gene primers gave estimates of nucleated cell counts. Generated by immunoSEQ multiplex PCR, the TCRdb table keeps only in-frame clones and is missing some. V and J calls and clone size follow that table, whereas D and trimming were derived from the DNA. The top ten clones hold roughly 10% of a sample with hundreds of thousands of clones, 80% to 90% of them seen once. This CDR3 region has 14 residues. Between the trimmed V and J ends, which lost 4 bases and 4 bases, there was a span of 13 bases. The germline gives CDR1 SGHNT, CDR2 YENEEA. Recruited during active infection, patients (from Seattle) were subsequently followed longitudinally.

The receptor was derived from a woman between 65 and 79 years old with COVID-19, enrolled during active disease. Source material: peripheral blood. The chain links TRBV11-3 to TRBJ1-1; D remains ambiguous. The CDR3: CASSSGEGVTEAFF. The DNA for the CDR3 is TGTGCCAGCAGCTCTGGGGAGGGTGTCACTGAAGCTTTCTTT.